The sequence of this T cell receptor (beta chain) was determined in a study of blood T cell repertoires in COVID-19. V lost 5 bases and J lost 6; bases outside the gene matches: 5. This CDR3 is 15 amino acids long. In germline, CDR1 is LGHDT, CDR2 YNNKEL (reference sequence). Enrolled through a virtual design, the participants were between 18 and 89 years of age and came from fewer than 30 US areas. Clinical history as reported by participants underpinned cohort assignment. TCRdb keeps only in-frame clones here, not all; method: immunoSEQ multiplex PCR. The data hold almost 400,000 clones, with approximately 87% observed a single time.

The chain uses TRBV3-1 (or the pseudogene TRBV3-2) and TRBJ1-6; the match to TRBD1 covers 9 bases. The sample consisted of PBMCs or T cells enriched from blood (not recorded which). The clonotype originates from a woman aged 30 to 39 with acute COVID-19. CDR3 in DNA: TGTGCCAGCAGCGCAAGACAGGGGGTTAATTCACCCCTCCACTTT. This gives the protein CASSARQGVNSPLHF.